Presented here are 18 T cell receptor beta chains from one specimen sequenced in a study of OX40 agonist ivuxolimab in advanced cancers. Clones were sequenced by immunoSEQ multiplex PCR, and TCRdb holds only the in-frame ones, with some missing. Among about 62,000 clones listed, about 91% were seen once. Here the sequenced sample was CD4+ or CD8+ T cells sorted from blood, taken in a trial of the OX40 agonist ivuxolimab. The origin of the receptors is an adult with an advanced solid tumor such as melanoma, head and neck, liver or kidney cancer.

This CDR3 reads CASSLAAGLRAETQYF. CDR3 DNA: TGTGCCAGCAGCTTGGCCGCAGGGCTTCGTGCGGAGACCCAGTACTTC. This rearrangement joins TRBV5-6 to TRBJ2-5; tentatively, D is TRBD1 (5 bases). The germline CDR1 and CDR2 sequences are SGHDT and YYEEEE. The CDR3 loop spans 16 amino acids. Between the trimmed V and J ends, which lost 0 bases and 5 bases, there was a span of 17 bases.

The V call is TRBV11-2, the J call TRBJ2-1, with 11 bases aligning to TRBD1. Germline trimming cut 5 bases from V and 9 bases from J; bases unmatched to any gene: 12. CDR1 and CDR2 from the germline V gene are SGHAT and FQNNGV. CDR3 length equals 16 residues. CDR3 amino acids: CASSDAFGTGGTEQFF. The CDR3 DNA reads TGTGCCAGCAGCGACGCGTTCGGGACAGGGGGGACTGAGCAGTTCTTC.

There are a few counts of this clone. The gene calls are TRBV5-6 and TRBJ1-1; D gene uncertain. This CDR3 spans 13 amino acids. Germline values: CDR1 SGHDT, CDR2 YYEEEE. V lost 0 bases and J 1 base, leaving 4 bases between the germline ends. The DNA of the CDR3 is TGTGCCAGCAGCTTGGGGCGGAACACTGAAGCTTTCTTT. The encoded protein is CASSLGRNTEAFF.

The CDR3 sequence is CASSIRAGVRSGNTIYF. The CDR3 DNA sequence: TGTGCCAGTAGTATACGGGCAGGGGTCCGCTCTGGAAACACCATATATTTT. This rearrangement joins TRBV19 to TRBJ1-3; weak D call: TRBD1 (6 bases). The V end lost 2 bases, the J end lost 0 bases, and 14 bases lay between the germline ends. Germline-derived CDR1 and CDR2 are LNHDA and SQIVND (reference sequence). The CDR3 runs 17 residues.

The rearrangement joins TRBV7-9 to TRBJ2-7, with 8 bases that match TRBD2. The CDR3 consists of 12 residues. Germline trimming cut 4 bases from V and 6 bases from J; bases unmatched to any gene: 2. Per the germline V gene, CDR1 is SEHNR and CDR2 is FQNEAQ (reference sequence). CDR3 coding DNA: TGTGCCAGCAGCTCTCTAGCGGGCGAGCAGTACTTC. Translating gives CASSSLAGEQYF.

The V gene is TRBV7-9, the J gene TRBJ1-2; D is possibly TRBD1 (6 bases). CDR3 length: 16 residues. Germline loops: CDR1 SEHNR, CDR2 FQNEAQ (reference sequence). V lost 8 bases and J lost 0, with 19 bases in between. CDR3 DNA sequence: TGTGCCAGCCGCGGAGGGGGGGGAATAGCTAACTATGGCTACACCTTC. It is translated as CASRGGGGIANYGYTF.

The chain combines TRBV27 with TRBJ2-1; maybe TRBD2 (6 bases). The CDR3 runs 14 residues. CDR1 is MNHEY and CDR2 is SMNVEV in the germline V gene (reference sequence). Trimming removed 2 bases at V and 8 bases at J, with 13 bases between. The CDR3 reads CASSLVAVYDEQFF. DNA of the CDR3: TGTGCCAGCAGTTTAGTAGCGGTCTATGATGAGCAGTTCTTC.

This clone was recorded a few times. This chain connects TRBV4-1 to TRBJ2-5; no clear D gene. Trimming stripped 5 bases from V and 2 bases from J, with 9 bases between. The CDR3 contains 13 residues. Germline CDR1 is MGHRA and CDR2 is YSYEKL. CDR3 residues: CASSDLPQETQYF. Written as DNA, the CDR3 is TGCGCCAGCAGCGACCTACCTCAAGAGACCCAGTACTTC.

This clone was recorded only once. CDR3 DNA sequence: TGTGCCAGCAGTGTAGGGGGCAGGAGAATCGACTATGGCTACACCTTC. It translates to CASSVGGRRIDYGYTF. The V call is TRBV2, the J call TRBJ1-2; TRBD1 matches 7 bases. The J segment lost 3 bases and the V segment lost 4 bases, leaving 11 bases of the junction unmatched. CDR3 size: 16 residues. CDR1 is SNHLY, CDR2 FYNNEI, per germline.

The gene calls are TRBV7-9 and TRBJ2-3; D may match TRBD1 or TRBD2 (6 bases each). This CDR3 is 19 amino acids long. Germline CDR1 is SEHNR and CDR2 is FQNEAQ (reference sequence). The V end lost 7 bases, the J end lost 0 bases, and 26 bases lay between the germline ends. The CDR3 sequence is CASTKEGGIPPSSTDTQYF. Written as DNA, the CDR3 is TGTGCCAGCACCAAGGAGGGGGGAATTCCACCCTCTAGCACAGATACGCAGTATTTT.

The chain recombines TRBV4-3 with TRBJ2-7, with TRBD2 as a possible D gene (6 bases). Per the germline V gene, CDR1 is LGHNA and CDR2 is YSLEER. The V and J ends lost 4 bases and 4 bases respectively, with 20 bases between them. The CDR3 is made up of 16 amino acids. The CDR3 region has the DNA TGCGCCAGCAGCCCCTCCCCAAGGGCTAGCGTATACGAGCAGTACTTC. Its translation: CASSPSPRASVYEQYF.

This sequence joins TRBV21-1 and TRBJ2-1. TRBV21-1 is classified as a pseudogene. This CDR3 is 11 amino acids long. CDR3 amino acids: CASSSYNEQFF. The DNA for the CDR3 is TGTGCCAGCAGCTCCTACAATGAGCAGTTCTTC.

J is TRBJ2-1 and V is TRBV15; TRBD1 is a possible D gene (6 bases). From germline, CDR1 is LNHNV and CDR2 YYDKDF (reference sequence). Deletions cut 0 bases from V and 7 bases from J, with 7 bases between. CDR3 length: 13 amino acids. CDR3 sequence reads: CATSRETGNEQFF. The CDR3 nucleotides read TGTGCCACCAGCAGAGAAACAGGGAATGAGCAGTTCTTC.

The rearrangement joins TRBV11-2 to TRBJ2-7, with D possibly being TRBD1 (5 bases). Germline values: CDR1 SGHAT, CDR2 FQNNGV. The CDR3 covers 14 residues. The V and J ends lost 0 bases and 2 bases respectively, with 8 bases between them. CDR3 sequence reads: CASSLEAGTYEQYF. The CDR3 DNA is TGTGCCAGCAGCTTAGAGGCAGGGACCTACGAGCAGTACTTC.

The chain joins TRBV7-9 to TRBJ2-1; 8 positions agree with TRBD2. CDR1 is SEHNR, CDR2 FQNEAQ, per germline (reference sequence). V was pared by 7 bases and J by 5 bases, with 13 bases of the junction left unmatched. The CDR3 spans 16 residues. CDR3 in amino acids: CASTTGTRTSHNEQFF. DNA for the CDR3: TGTGCCAGCACCACCGGGACTAGAACATCACACAATGAGCAGTTCTTC.

This chain uses TRBV10-3 with TRBJ2-3, with D perhaps matching TRBD2 (6 bases). Trimming stripped 3 bases from V and 2 bases from J, with 12 bases between. Germline V gene data show CDR1 as ENHRY and CDR2 as SYGVKD. The CDR3 sequence is 15 residues long. The CDR3: CAISEVGRDTDTQYF. In nucleotides, the CDR3 is TGTGCCATCAGTGAAGTCGGGAGAGACACAGATACGCAGTATTTT.

The chain is built from TRBV6-5 and TRBJ2-1; 9 bases are shared with TRBD1. CDR1 is MNHEY, CDR2 SVGAGI, per germline. Trimming took 7 bases from V and 7 from J; bases not matched to a gene: 11. This CDR3 region has 15 residues. CDR3 nucleotides: TGTGCCAGCACCCTAGACAGGGGGGGTCGTAATGAGCAGTTCTTC. Protein sequence: CASTLDRGGRNEQFF.

The chain has TRBV5-3 and TRBJ2-7; TRBD2 is a possible D gene (5 bases). TRBV5-3 is designated an ORF whose function remains uncertain. CDR3 length equals 13 residues. V was clipped by 8 bases and J by 2 bases, with 14 bases between them. CDR3 residues: CASSSWGAYEQYF. Here the CDR3 DNA reads TGTGCCAGCAGCAGTTGGGGAGCCTACGAGCAGTACTTC.